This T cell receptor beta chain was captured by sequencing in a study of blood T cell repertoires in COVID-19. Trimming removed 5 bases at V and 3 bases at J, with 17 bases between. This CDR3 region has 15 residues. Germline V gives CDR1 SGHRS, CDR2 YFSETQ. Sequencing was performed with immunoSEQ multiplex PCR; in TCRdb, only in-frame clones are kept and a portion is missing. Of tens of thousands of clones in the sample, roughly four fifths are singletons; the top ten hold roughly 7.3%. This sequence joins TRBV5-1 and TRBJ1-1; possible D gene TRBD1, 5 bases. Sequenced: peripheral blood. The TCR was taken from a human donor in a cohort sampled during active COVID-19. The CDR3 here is CASRPVLGGDTEAFF. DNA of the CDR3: TGCGCCAGCAGACCCGTCCTTGGAGGGGACACTGAAGCTTTCTTT.